Listed below are T cell receptor beta chains from one sample, sequenced in a study of blood T cells in healthy people across ages. TCRdb independently ran MiXCR on the 5' RACE reads; one entry per CDR3 protein. The sample consists of more than 650,000 distinct CDR3 sequences, more than 25% of them appearing once. These data were also filed under a second study, of T cells of mothers and their children.

The sequenced sample was blood. These receptors were collected from a boy aged 5-17 years in good health. Both conserved end residues are part of each CDR3. D genes are given only for firm matches. Not every row has a clone size; where given, it reads once, few, many or a size class.

size	J	V	D	DNA	CDR3
-	TRBJ2-1	TRBV29-1	-	TGCAGCGTTGTCTATCGGGAGCAGTTCTTC	CSVVYREQFF
-	TRBJ2-3	TRBV7-2	TRBD1	TGTGCCAGCAGCTTAGGGGGGACAGTTAAGTCAGATACGCAGTATTTT	CASSLGGTVKSDTQYF
-	TRBJ2-1	TRBV6-5	TRBD2	TGTGCCAGCAGTTACGACCCGACTAGCGGGGGACTTAATGAGCAGTTCTTC	CASSYDPTSGGLNEQFF
-	TRBJ2-7	TRBV15	-	TGTGCCACCAGCAGGGCCAGGGCCTACGAGCAGTACTTC	CATSRARAYEQYF
few	TRBJ1-2	TRBV10-3	TRBD1	TGTGCCATCAGTGATACAGGGGGCGGTAAGGCTGGCTACACCTTC	CAISDTGGGKAGYTF
few	TRBJ1-5	TRBV12-3/TRBV12-4	-	TGTGCCAGCAGCCCTATACAAGGCGGCCTTGACGGTTTCAATCAGCCCCAGCATTTT	CASSPIQGGLDGFNQPQHF
-	TRBJ2-5	TRBV25-1	-	TGTGCCAGCAGTGAATGGGGAGGGGGGAAGGAGACCCAGTACTTC	CASSEWGGGKETQYF
many	TRBJ2-7	TRBV5-1	-	TGCGCCAGCAGCTTGGGGAACGTAAATCAGGGCGGCGAGCAGTACTTC	CASSLGNVNQGGEQYF
-	TRBJ2-5	TRBV29-1	-	TGCAGCGTTGTCCGGGTCTCCGGGGAGACCCAGTACTTC	CSVVRVSGETQYF
-	TRBJ2-5	TRBV25-1	TRBD2	TGTGCCAGCAGTAAGAACGGTGGGCTAGCGGTTAGGTACCAAGAGACCCAGTACTTC	CASSKNGGLAVRYQETQYF
-	TRBJ1-4	TRBV10-3	-	TGTGCCAATGTTGGGACGGGGAATGAAAAACTGTTTTTT	CANVGTGNEKLFF
-	TRBJ2-3	TRBV9	-	TGTGCCAGCAGCGCCATCCTTCAGGGGAAGTGGGCAGATACGCAGTATTTT	CASSAILQGKWADTQYF
-	TRBJ2-5	TRBV7-3	-	TGTGCCAGCAGCTCCCAAAACCAAGAGACCCAGTACTTC	CASSSQNQETQYF
-	TRBJ2-3	TRBV20-1	TRBD2	TGCAGTGCCGAAGACACTAGCGGGGGAACAGATACGCAGTATTTT	CSAEDTSGGTDTQYF
-	TRBJ1-2	TRBV6-7	-	TGTGCCAGCAGTCTCCGGGAGCTGGAGGGCTACACCTTC	CASSLRELEGYTF
few	TRBJ2-7	TRBV28	TRBD1	TGTGCCAGCAGACCTGGACCGGGACAGCACTACGAGCAGTACTTC	CASRPGPGQHYEQYF
many	TRBJ1-6	TRBV5-1	-	TGCGCCAGCAGCCCTGGGGAAAGTTGGGGGTTCTATAATTCACCCCTCCACTTT	CASSPGESWGFYNSPLHF
few	TRBJ2-3	TRBV29-1	TRBD2	TGCAGCGTTGATGGAGGAGCGGGGTTCACAGATACGCAGTATTTT	CSVDGGAGFTDTQYF
-	TRBJ2-5	TRBV10-3	-	TGTGCCATCAGTGGTTCAGGGGTTCGGGAGACCCAGTACTTC	CAISGSGVRETQYF
-	TRBJ2-1	TRBV3-1	-	TGTGCCAGCAGCCAAGATCGGAGCAATGAGCAGTTCTTC	CASSQDRSNEQFF
-	TRBJ1-5	TRBV28	-	TGTGCCAGCAGTTTACGTGTTGGAAATCAGCCCCAGCATTTT	CASSLRVGNQPQHF
few	TRBJ2-1	TRBV27	-	TGTGCCAGCAGTTCTCCGGGGTATATCGCCTACAATGAGCAGTTCTTC	CASSSPGYIAYNEQFF
-	TRBJ2-5	TRBV18	-	TGTGCCAGCTCACCCCGGGACGGAGGAATGGAGACCCAGTACTTC	CASSPRDGGMETQYF
-	TRBJ2-6	TRBV29-1	-	TGCAGCGTTAGTGGCGCCGGGGCCAACGTCCTGACTTTC	CSVSGAGANVLTF
few	TRBJ2-1	TRBV3-1	-	TGTGCCAGCAGCCATTGGGGTGAGCAGTTCTTC	CASSHWGEQFF
few	TRBJ1-1	TRBV6-1	-	TGTGCCAGCAGTCAATTGACAGCTCTGAACACTGAAGCTTTCTTT	CASSQLTALNTEAFF
-	TRBJ2-3	TRBV20-1	-	TGCAGTGCCAGGACGGCTGGCACAGATACGCAGTATTTT	CSARTAGTDTQYF
many	TRBJ2-5	TRBV5-1	-	TGCGCCAGCAGCATGGACGGTGGGGAGACCCAGTACTTC	CASSMDGGETQYF
few	TRBJ2-7	TRBV2	-	TGTGCCAGCAGTGGATTGGGCTCCTACGAGCAGTACTTC	CASSGLGSYEQYF
-	TRBJ1-1	TRBV6-2/TRBV6-3	-	TGTGCCAGCAAAGCATTCGGGGGGACTGAAGCTTTCTTT	CASKAFGGTEAFF
-	TRBJ2-5	TRBV14	-	TGTGCCAGCAGCCAAGAAGGGAGGCTACGAGAGACCCAGTACTTC	CASSQEGRLRETQYF
-	TRBJ2-2	TRBV7-8	-	TGTGCCAGCAGCCTATCCTGGGTTACCGGGGAGCTGTTTTTT	CASSLSWVTGELFF
-	TRBJ2-5	TRBV20-1	TRBD2	TGCAGTGCTAAGACTAGCGGGGAGACCCAGTACTTC	CSAKTSGETQYF
few	TRBJ1-2	TRBV29-1	TRBD1	TGCAGCGTTTCGCCCGGGACAGGGGAGGACGGCTACACCTTC	CSVSPGTGEDGYTF
few	TRBJ2-7	TRBV6-7	TRBD1	TGTGCCAGCAGTACAGGGGGCGTGCAGTACTTC	CASSTGGVQYF
-	TRBJ2-5	TRBV28	TRBD2	TGTGCCAGCAGTCCTAGACTAGCGGGGGGGCACGAGACCCAGTACTTC	CASSPRLAGGHETQYF
few	TRBJ2-2	TRBV12-3/TRBV12-4	-	TGTGCCAGCAGTTTAGGGTCCGAATCCCCAAACACCGGGGAGCTGTTTTTT	CASSLGSESPNTGELFF